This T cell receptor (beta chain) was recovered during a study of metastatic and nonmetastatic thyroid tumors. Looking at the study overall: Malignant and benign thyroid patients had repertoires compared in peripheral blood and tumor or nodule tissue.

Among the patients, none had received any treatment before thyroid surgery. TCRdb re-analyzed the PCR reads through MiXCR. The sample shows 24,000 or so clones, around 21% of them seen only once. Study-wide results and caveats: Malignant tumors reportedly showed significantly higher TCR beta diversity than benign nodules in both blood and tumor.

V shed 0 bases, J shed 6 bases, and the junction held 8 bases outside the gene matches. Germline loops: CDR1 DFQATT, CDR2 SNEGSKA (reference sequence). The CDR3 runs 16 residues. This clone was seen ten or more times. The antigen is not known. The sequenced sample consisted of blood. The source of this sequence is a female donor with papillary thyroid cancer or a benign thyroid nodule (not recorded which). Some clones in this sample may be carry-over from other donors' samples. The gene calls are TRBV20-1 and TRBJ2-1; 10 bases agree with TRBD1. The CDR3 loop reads CSAREATGGIINEQFF. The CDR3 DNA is TGCAGTGCTAGAGAGGCGACAGGGGGCATTATCAATGAGCAGTTCTTC.